Included here is one T cell receptor beta chain sequence, with context. Antigen specificity is unknown. The sample originates from a study of CD8 T cells in ankylosing spondylitis. The study, taken as a whole, reports: Clones linked to disease were reported to show significant enrichment in matched ankylosing spondylitis synovial fluid. Relatively scarce in peripheral blood, disease-linked clones were CD8+.

CDR1 is SNHLY, CDR2 FYNNEI, per germline. Trimming cost V 6 bases and J 10 bases, with 13 bases left between them. The CDR3 runs 12 residues. Construction of TCR beta libraries was performed using quantitative 5'-RACE with molecular barcodes. TCRdb redid the calling of the 5' RACE reads with MiXCR, one entry per CDR3 protein. The repertoire includes about 140,000 distinct CDR3 sequences, 8% to 9% of them detected once, and 6% to 8% sits in the top ten. The chain links TRBV2 to TRBJ2-4; D may be TRBD2 (5 bases). Sequencing used synovial fluid, either unsorted or a sorted T cell fraction (not recorded which). This TCR was recovered from a male donor with ankylosing spondylitis. In DNA form, the CDR3 reads TGTGCCAGCAGGGAGCGGTCAGAGATTCAGTACTTC. Translation: CASRERSEIQYF.